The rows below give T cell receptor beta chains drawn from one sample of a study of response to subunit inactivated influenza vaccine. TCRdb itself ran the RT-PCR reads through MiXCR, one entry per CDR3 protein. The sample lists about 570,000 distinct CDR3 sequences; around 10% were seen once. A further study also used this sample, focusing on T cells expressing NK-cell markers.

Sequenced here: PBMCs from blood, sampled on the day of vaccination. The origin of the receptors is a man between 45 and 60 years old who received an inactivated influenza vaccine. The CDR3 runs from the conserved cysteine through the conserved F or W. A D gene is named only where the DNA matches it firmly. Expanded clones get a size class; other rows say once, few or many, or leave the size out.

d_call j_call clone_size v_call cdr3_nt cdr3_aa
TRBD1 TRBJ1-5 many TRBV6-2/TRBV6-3 TGTGCCAGCAACGACAGGGTGGAGCAGCCCCAGCATTTT CASNDRVEQPQHF
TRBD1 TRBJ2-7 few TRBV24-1 TGTGCCACCAGTGTTACAGGGGCCTACGAGCAGTACTTC CATSVTGAYEQYF
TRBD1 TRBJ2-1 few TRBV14 TGTGCCAGCAGCCAGTGGACAGGGGGGAAAACCTACAATGAGCAGTTCTTC CASSQWTGGKTYNEQFF
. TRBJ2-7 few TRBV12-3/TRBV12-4 TGTGCCAGCAGTTTTTTCGGCACCCAAGTGATTGAGCAGTACTTC CASSFFGTQVIEQYF
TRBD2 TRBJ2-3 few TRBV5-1 TGCGCCAGCAGCTTCCGGGACTATGGGGGTACGCAGTATTTT CASSFRDYGGTQYF
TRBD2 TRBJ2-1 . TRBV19 TGTGCCAGTAGTGGGCGACTAGCGGGTTCAGGGTACAATGAGCAGTTCTTC CASSGRLAGSGYNEQFF
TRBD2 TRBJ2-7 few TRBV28 TGTGCCAGCAGTCCCCCCCCGGGACTAGCGGGAGGGCCCGTATCGAGGGAGCAGTACTTC CASSPPPGLAGGPVSREQYF
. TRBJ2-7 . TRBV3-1 TGTGCCAGCAGCCGAGTTAGGGACTACGAGCAGTACTTC CASSRVRDYEQYF
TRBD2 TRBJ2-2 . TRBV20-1 TGCAGTGCCCAGCGGGACGGCACCGGGGAGCTGTTTTTT CSAQRDGTGELFF
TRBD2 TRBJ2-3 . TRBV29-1 TGCAGCACAACCGGGACTAGCGGGGTCACAGATACGCAGTATTTT CSTTGTSGVTDTQYF
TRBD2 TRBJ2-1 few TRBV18 TGTGCCAGCTCATCCCGTACTAGCGGGGGGGCCGATGAGCAGTTCTTC CASSSRTSGGADEQFF
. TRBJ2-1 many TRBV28 TGTGCCAGCAGTTTAACTTTAACAGCCTACAATGAGCAGTTCTTC CASSLTLTAYNEQFF